The entry that follows covers one T cell receptor (beta chain) sequence. In its sample, this clone was seen a few times. The target of this receptor is not known. Base-call qualities are not available, and no considerably larger clone is one nucleotide away. The goal of deep resolution MiSeq sequencing was a depth between 1 in 1 million and 1 in 200,000 T cells, and coverage averaged 10x per clonotype. The immunoSEQ hsTCRB Kit was used to generate TCR beta libraries. The source study handled its data this way. Data were analyzed with ImmunoSEQ Data Assistant and ImmunoSEQ Analyzer, with V, D and J genes assigned per IMGT definitions. Clonality, with values ranging from 0 to 1, was calculated as one minus the normalized Shannon entropy of productive rearrangement frequencies. Public clonotype analysis was restricted to overrepresented clonotypes comprising at least 0.05% of each patient's repertoire. More than ten repertoires from age-matched healthy donors, obtained from immuneACCESS, served as clonality controls. TCRdb re-hosts the immuneACCESS table, in-frame sequences only. Its copies lack some clones; in the studies checked, an unresolved V gene accounts for under half of them, and the cause for the rest is not known. V and J calls and clone size are those listed in that table; D and trimming were worked out from the DNA. This sample gives about 140,000 clones in total; approximately 80% of them show up just once. The ten largest make up 7.5% to 8% of the sample.

For TCR beta library preparation, roughly 2 micrograms of genomic DNA were extracted from the cryopreserved PBMCs. Longitudinal blood samples from CLL patients on ibrutinib monotherapy underwent high-throughput TCR beta sequencing. The patients took part in an open-label, single-center phase 2 trial of ibrutinib monotherapy. This specimen belongs to a study of cytotoxic CD8 clonotypes in ibrutinib-treated CLL (dated by TCRdb to the early 2020s). For context, the study as a whole: The cohort had about ten relapsed/refractory and around 16 treatment-naive patients; 17 were IGHV unmutated. Responses were partial in 24 patients and complete in 2; after median approximately 66 months follow-up, roughly 14 stayed in remission and about twelve progressed. The response samples were drawn at a median of approximately twelve months into treatment, with a range of roughly 6 to 40 months. Samples averaged approximately 260,000 productive templates and more than 85,000 productive rearrangements. Longitudinal samples were available for about 30% of the roughly 86 trial participants. Cryopreserved peripheral blood mononuclear cells were collected at three points: before therapy, at response, and at either sustained remission or disease progression. Every sample from remission and from progressive disease was obtained while the patients were still on ibrutinib. What the study reported, not specific to this receptor: Baseline clonality was found to be higher than that of age-matched healthy donors and was strongly correlated with circulating CD8+ T-cell counts. Clonality rose at ibrutinib response, remained stable during sustained remission, and dropped back toward baseline at progression. Lymph node repertoires were not examined, and the timing of sampling was not matched between patients in sustained remission and those whose disease progressed. Public clonotypes were rare and either contracted or stayed stable during treatment, and the rise in clonality at ibrutinib response reflected the expansion of private clonotypes.

Deletion took 3 bases off V and 9 bases off J, with a span of 14 bases between the germline ends. The CDR3 runs 13 amino acids, cysteine and phenylalanine included. The sequence is cut down to CDR3 DNA, 39 bases in frame from base 1. CDR1 and CDR2 were assigned from the germline V gene as SGHDN and FVKESK. The clonotype was recovered from a human donor with chronic lymphocytic leukemia. The sequenced sample was PBMCs, obtained after 36 months of ibrutinib treatment. The rearranged segments are TRBV14 and TRBJ1-1, with an unclear D gene assignment. The sequenced DNA: TGTGCCAGCAGCCATGGGCGGACCGAAAAAGCTTTCTTT. Its protein reads: CASSHGRTEKAFF.